The 31 T cell receptor beta chains given below trace back to one sample, sequenced in a study of T cell repertoires in cytomegalovirus infection. The antigens for these receptors are not known. TCRdb used MiXCR to reprocess the reads, holding one entry per CDR3 protein. The sample has approximately 300,000 distinct CDR3 sequences; around 25% are singletons. Sequencing was performed on cultured PBMCs, taken from culture after CMV antigen stimulation. All receptors derive from a human donor in good health (CMV status not recorded). Some clones in this sample may be carry-over from other donors' samples.

V usage is TRBV5-1 and J usage is TRBJ1-1, with 7 bases fitting TRBD1. The germline V gene has CDR1 SGHRS and CDR2 YFSETQ. This CDR3 is 14 amino acids long. Trimming removed 7 bases from V and 1 base from J; junction bases left unmatched: 7. CDR3 in amino acids: CASGSGQANTEAFF. The CDR3 nucleotides read TGCGCCAGCGGATCCGGACAGGCGAACACTGAAGCTTTCTTT.

This chain links TRBV6-2 or TRBV6-3 with TRBJ2-1; 7 nucleotides align to TRBD2. This CDR3 is 17 amino acids long. Unmatched junction bases numbered 11, after V lost 5 bases and J lost 1 base. Germline assignment: CDR1 MNHEY and CDR2 SVGEGT. The CDR3 loop reads CASSPSGGGSSYNEQFF. The CDR3 bases are TGTGCCAGCAGTCCCAGCGGCGGCGGGAGTTCCTACAATGAGCAGTTCTTC.

V usage is TRBV5-8 and J usage is TRBJ2-7; 7 nucleotides match TRBD1. Looked up from germline, CDR1 is SGHTS and CDR2 is YDEGEE. This CDR3 has 14 amino acids. Losses at the gene ends were 3 bases for V and 4 bases for J; bases not matched to a gene: 7. CDR3 protein: CASSSPGGGYEQYV. CDR3 DNA: TGTGCCAGCAGCTCCCCAGGGGGTGGTTACGAGCAGTACGTC.

The chain uses TRBV6-2 or TRBV6-3 and TRBJ2-1; D not resolved. The germline V gene encodes CDR1 MNHEY and CDR2 SVGEGT. The germline V and J ends were trimmed by 5 bases and 2 bases, with 16 bases remaining between them. This CDR3 has 16 residues. The CDR3 region is CASSDVPGTPYNEQFF. The CDR3 DNA reads TGTGCCAGCAGTGACGTGCCTGGCACCCCCTACAATGAGCAGTTCTTC.

J is TRBJ1-2 and V is TRBV10-3; D gene uncertain. The CDR3 loop spans 12 amino acids. Germline V gene data show CDR1 as ENHRY and CDR2 as SYGVKD. V lost 2 bases and J lost 6, with 7 bases in between. The CDR3 protein is CAISEVGDGYTF. The CDR3 DNA reads TGTGCCATCAGTGAGGTGGGCGATGGCTACACCTTC.

This clonotype has a single count. The CDR3 here is CASSSSPQGDNTEAFF. The CDR3 coding sequence is TGCGCCAGCAGCTCATCCCCACAGGGAGACAACACTGAAGCTTTCTTT. V is TRBV5-1 and J is TRBJ1-1; TRBD1 might be the D (6 bases). The CDR3 loop spans 16 amino acids. The germline V gene has CDR1 SGHRS and CDR2 YFSETQ. Trimming took off 3 bases at V and 2 bases at J, with 17 bases between the two ends.

The V and J genes are TRBV7-6 and TRBJ1-1; tentatively, D is TRBD1 (5 bases). CDR3 length: 13 amino acids. Trimming took off 5 bases at V and 6 bases at J, with 13 bases between the two ends. Per germline, CDR1 SGHVS and CDR2 FNYEAQ. The CDR3 region has the DNA TGTGCCAGCAGCCCAGGGACGGGTTCTGAAGCTTTCTTT. It codes for CASSPGTGSEAFF.

This clonotype was seen a handful of times. The gene calls are TRBV7-2 and TRBJ2-3; no definite D call. CDR3 length equals 11 residues. Germline CDR1 reads SGHTA; CDR2 reads FQGNSA. Trimming left V 5 bases short and J 6 bases short, with 6 bases between. The CDR3 DNA reads TGTGCCAGCAGCAATGCCGATACGCAGTATTTT. Encoded protein: CASSNADTQYF.

This chain joins TRBV11-2 and TRBJ2-1; no reliable D call. V was shortened by 3 bases and J by 0 bases, with 15 bases between the two germline ends. CDR1 SGHAT and CDR2 FQNNGV come from the germline V gene. The CDR3 contains 17 residues. The CDR3 here is CASSFLKQSSSYNEQFF. The CDR3 nucleotides are TGTGCCAGCAGCTTTTTAAAACAATCGAGCTCCTACAATGAGCAGTTCTTC.

This clonotype was observed a handful of times. The chain links TRBV29-1 to TRBJ2-1; 10 nucleotides match TRBD1. The CDR3 spans 14 residues. Germline trimming cut 7 bases from V and 1 base from J; bases unmatched to any gene: 4. Germline V lookup: CDR1 SQVTM, CDR2 ANQGSEA. CDR3 loop: CSAMGQGSYNEQFF. In DNA, the CDR3 is TGCAGCGCCATGGGACAGGGGTCCTACAATGAGCAGTTCTTC.

This clonotype was detected a few times. The genes are TRBV6-5 and TRBJ1-4, with TRBD1 identical over 7 bases. The germline V gene encodes CDR1 MNHEY and CDR2 SVGAGI. Unmatched junction bases numbered 3, after V lost 2 bases and J lost 6 bases. The CDR3 spans 14 residues. CDR3 DNA: TGTGCCAGCAGTTACGACAGGGTGGATGAAAAACTGTTTTTT. It is translated as CASSYDRVDEKLFF.

Of note for this clonotype: Mismatch with germline at one junction end may stem from a read error. V and J are TRBV4-1 and TRBJ1-2; D might be TRBD1 (5 bases). CDR1 and CDR2 (germline): MGHRA, YSYEKL. The CDR3 extends over 15 amino acids. The CDR3 here is CASSQDRGLDYGYTF. The CDR3 DNA is TGTGCCAGCAGCCAAGACCGGGGGTTGGACTATGGCTACACCTTC.

The chain recombines TRBV5-6 with TRBJ2-1; 7 positions agree with TRBD2. Germline trimming cut 0 bases from V and 8 bases from J; bases unmatched to any gene: 11. The CDR3 length is 16 residues. Germline CDR1 reads SGHDT; CDR2 reads YYEEEE. CDR3 region: CASSLASGGSVDEQFF. Written as DNA, the CDR3 is TGTGCCAGCAGCTTGGCCAGCGGCGGGAGTGTGGATGAGCAGTTCTTC.

This clonotype showed up just a few times. The chain has TRBV4-1 and TRBJ2-1; D remains unclear. Deletions cut 8 bases from V and 4 bases from J, with 15 bases between. In germline, CDR1 is MGHRA, CDR2 YSYEKL. The CDR3 contains 14 residues. This CDR3 reads CASVSVEKYNEQFF. In nucleotides, the CDR3 is TGCGCCAGCGTGTCGGTCGAGAAGTACAATGAGCAGTTCTTC.

This clonotype showed up just a few times. The chain links TRBV6-2 or TRBV6-3 to TRBJ2-7; D perhaps matches TRBD2 (6 bases). This CDR3 spans 12 amino acids. The V end was cut by 10 bases, the J end by 0 bases, with 10 bases between. Germline V gene sequence: CDR1 MNHEY, CDR2 SVGEGT. The CDR3 DNA reads as TGTGCCACCGGGACTCCCTCCTACGAGCAGTACTTC. Translating it yields CATGTPSYEQYF.

This clonotype was picked up a small number of times. At one end, the junction sequence differs from germline, possibly due to a read error. The chain couples TRBV7-7 to TRBJ2-3, with TRBD1 as a possible D gene (7 bases). Germline loops: CDR1 SSHAT, CDR2 FNYEAQ (reference sequence). The CDR3 runs to 17 residues. CDR3 in DNA: TGTGCTAGCAGCTTAGGGCCAGGGGGGAAACACACAGATACGCAGTATTTT. Its translation: CASSLGPGGKHTDTQYF.

This clonotype came up a few times. This sequence joins TRBV11-2 and TRBJ2-1; TRBD2 aligns across 7 bases. The trim removed 3 bases at V and 8 bases at J, leaving 7 bases unmatched. The CDR3 runs 14 residues. Germline V gene lookup returns CDR1 SGHAT and CDR2 FQNNGV. This chain's CDR3 is CASSLGGGYDEQFF. The CDR3 nucleotides read TGTGCCAGCAGCTTGGGGGGGGGTTACGATGAGCAGTTCTTC.

This clonotype was recorded a few times. The rearrangement uses TRBV6-5 and TRBJ1-2; 8 nucleotides agree with TRBD1. V gave up 4 bases and J gave up 8 bases; unmatched junction bases: 3. The CDR3 loop spans 12 amino acids. CDR1 and CDR2 (germline): MNHEY, SVGAGI. The CDR3 loop is CASSSTGAGYTF. The CDR3 nucleotides read TGTGCCAGCAGTTCGACAGGGGCCGGCTACACCTTC.

This clonotype appeared a few times. The chain is built from TRBV20-1 and TRBJ2-1, with a possible D match to TRBD2 (5 bases). The CDR3 extends over 15 amino acids. V lost 0 bases, J lost 0 bases, and 9 bases lay in between. Germline assignment: CDR1 DFQATT and CDR2 SNEGSKA (reference sequence). The CDR3 coding sequence is TGCAGTGCTAGAGAAGGGAGCAGCTCCTACAATGAGCAGTTCTTC. It is translated as CSAREGSSSYNEQFF.

This clonotype came up many times. The chain carries TRBV7-2 and TRBJ2-3; D may match TRBD1 or TRBD2 (5 bases each). Germline V gene lookup returns CDR1 SGHTA and CDR2 FQGNSA. Deletions cut 4 bases from V and 3 bases from J, with 14 bases between. The CDR3 consists of 15 residues. The CDR3, as DNA: TGTGCCAGCAGCTGGGGGACGGTTCGGACAGATACGCAGTATTTT. The encoded protein is CASSWGTVRTDTQYF. Full variable domain (remainder filled in from reference TRBV7-2 and TRBJ2-3): GAGVSQSPSNKVTEKGKDVELRCDPISGHTALYWYRQSLGQGLEFLIYFQGNSAPDKSGLPSDRFSAERTGGSVSTLTIQRTQQEDSAVYLCASSWGTVRTDTQYFGPGTRLTVL.

The chain couples TRBV5-4 to TRBJ2-4; maybe TRBD2 (6 bases). Germline CDR1 reads SGHNT; CDR2 reads YYREEE (reference sequence). The CDR3 contains 14 residues. The germline V and J ends were trimmed by 5 bases and 9 bases, with 18 bases remaining between them. The CDR3 region has the DNA TGTGCCAGCAGTCAGAAAAGGGACGGGAGCATTCAGTACTTC. Translated: CASSQKRDGSIQYF. The whole variable domain, filled in from reference TRBV5-4 and TRBJ2-4, reads ETGVTQSPTHLIKTRGQQVTLRCSSQSGHNTVSWYQQALGQGPQFIFQYYREEENGRGNFPPRFSGLQFPNYSSELNVNALELDDSALYLCASSQKRDGSIQYFGAGTRLSVL.

The chain combines TRBV2 with TRBJ2-5; TRBD2 aligns across 11 bases. CDR1 SNHLY and CDR2 FYNNEI come from the germline V gene. The length of the CDR3 is 17 residues. V trimming: 9 bases; J trimming: 5 bases; junction bases outside the gene matches: 17. CDR3: CARGGTSGTPVGETQYF. The CDR3 nucleotides read TGTGCCAGGGGGGGGACTAGCGGTACCCCAGTAGGGGAGACCCAGTACTTC.

The chain has TRBV6-1 and TRBJ2-7, with a weak D call TRBD1 (6 bases). The V gene's germline CDR1 is MNHNS and CDR2 SASEGT. Trimming removed 5 bases at V and 0 bases at J, with 17 bases between. This CDR3 has 16 residues. The DNA for the CDR3 is TGTGCCAGCAGTTACGGACGCGACAGGAGCTCCTACGAGCAGTACGTC. It translates to CASSYGRDRSSYEQYV.

The rearrangement uses TRBV24-1 and TRBJ2-1; perhaps TRBD1 as D (5 bases). The germline V gene has CDR1 KGHDR and CDR2 SFDVKD. The CDR3 is made up of 16 amino acids. Trimming took 4 bases from V and 2 from J, leaving 14 bases between them. In DNA form, the CDR3 reads TGTGCCACCAGTGACCCAGGAATGGACACCTACAATGAGCAGTTCTTC. It specifies CATSDPGMDTYNEQFF.

This clonotype has at least ten counts. V and J are TRBV6-5 and TRBJ2-7, with D unresolved. The CDR3 is 16 amino acids. Germline-derived CDR1 and CDR2 are MNHEY and SVGAGI. V was trimmed by 0 bases and J by 1 base, leaving 13 bases between them. CDR3 sequence: CASSYSAVAISYEQYF. CDR3 DNA sequence: TGTGCCAGCAGTTACTCGGCGGTGGCGATTTCCTACGAGCAGTACTTC.

About this clonotype: One base away lies a much larger clone, so this may be a sequencing read error. This is likely a read error, given that the CDR3 carries no conserved phenylalanine or tryptophan at its end. The chain links TRBV27 to TRBJ2-1; D is ambiguous. Germline CDR1 MNHEY, CDR2 SMNVEV (reference sequence). CDR3 size: 12 residues. Deletions cut 6 bases from V and 5 bases from J, with 8 bases between. The CDR3 sequence: CASREPNNEQFV. DNA for the CDR3: TGTGCCAGCAGGGAACCAAACAATGAGCAGTTCGTC.

The chain has TRBV4-1 and TRBJ2-7, with a tentative D call TRBD2 (5 bases). Trimming removed 3 bases from V and 5 bases from J, with 11 bases in between. Germline-derived CDR1 and CDR2 are MGHRA and YSYEKL. The CDR3 loop spans 13 amino acids. The CDR3: CASSHHGVHEQYF. In DNA, the CDR3 is TGCGCCAGCAGCCATCACGGGGTGCACGAGCAGTACTTC.

The gene calls are TRBV12-3 or TRBV12-4 and TRBJ2-5, with D perhaps being TRBD1 or TRBD2 (5 bases each). The CDR3 sequence is 14 residues long. The V end lost 6 bases, the J end lost 5 bases, and 16 bases lay between the germline ends. Here the CDR3 DNA reads TGTGCCAGCAGCCGGGACCGTAGATCGGAGACCCAGTACTTC. Translation: CASSRDRRSETQYF.

The chain has TRBV4-3 and TRBJ1-3; possibly TRBD1 for D (5 bases). This CDR3 region has 16 residues. Between the trimmed V and J ends, which lost 0 bases and 0 bases, there was a span of 9 bases. Germline loops: CDR1 LGHNA, CDR2 YSLEER. CDR3 DNA: TGCGCCAGCAGCCAAGACTTCGACAGCTCTGGAAACACCATATATTTT. Residues: CASSQDFDSSGNTIYF.

J is TRBJ2-2 and V is TRBV7-6; 8 positions agree with TRBD1. Germline CDR1 reads SGHVS; CDR2 reads FNYEAQ. Losses at the gene ends were 2 bases for V and 3 bases for J; bases not matched to a gene: 2. The length of the CDR3 is 15 residues. The CDR3 loop is CASSLKDRDTGELFF. In DNA, the CDR3 is TGTGCCAGCAGCTTAAAGGACAGGGACACCGGGGAGCTGTTTTTT.

V is TRBV6-6 and J is TRBJ1-4; D not certain. The CDR3 runs 18 residues. Deletions cut 0 bases from V and 5 bases from J, with 19 bases between. Germline assignment: CDR1 MNHNY and CDR2 SVGAGI (reference sequence). In DNA form, the CDR3 reads TGTGCCAGCAGTTACTCGACGGTTAGGGAGATTTCGAATGAAAAACTGTTTTTT. Protein: CASSYSTVREISNEKLFF.